The 20 T cell receptor beta chains in this list originate from one sample, sequenced in a study of shared clonotypes between healthy human individuals. TCRdb keeps only in-frame clones here, not all; method: immunoSEQ multiplex PCR. The sample has over a million clones, 78% seen once. Sequences were obtained from memory CD4+ T cells from PBMCs. Subset here: CD45RA-negative fraction. The receptors shown here come from a young man in good health. Some clones in this sample may be carry-over from other donors' samples.

This chain joins TRBV2 and TRBJ2-5; 8 bases map to TRBD2. V shed 7 bases, J shed 4 bases, and the junction held 17 bases outside the gene matches. The CDR3 sequence is 17 residues long. Looked up from germline, CDR1 is SNHLY and CDR2 is FYNNEI. The CDR3 nucleotides read TGTGCCAGCATCCCAGGGTTGGGACTAGTGAGGTTAGAGACCCAGTACTTC. Its translation is CASIPGLGLVRLETQYF.

This clone was observed a handful of times. The chain recombines TRBV18 with TRBJ1-2; maybe TRBD1 (5 bases). The CDR3 consists of 13 residues. With 7 bases removed from V and 5 bases from J, the gap between germline ends came to 14 bases. Per the germline V gene, CDR1 is KGHSH and CDR2 is LQKENI. The CDR3 DNA reads TGTGCCAGCTTTGGGGCCGGGAGTTATGGCTACACCTTC. This encodes CASFGAGSYGYTF.

Only a few counts were recorded for this clone. The sample has other DNA sequences that encode this CDR3 too. V is TRBV28 and J is TRBJ2-3; unclear D gene. This CDR3 spans 11 amino acids. Deletions cut 6 bases from V and 2 bases from J, with 3 bases between. From germline, CDR1 is MDHEN and CDR2 SYDVKM. CDR3 DNA sequence: TGTGCCAGCAGGGTCACAGATACGCAGTATTTT. Protein: CASRVTDTQYF.

This rearrangement joins TRBV4-1 to TRBJ1-3, with a weak D call TRBD1 (6 bases). The CDR3 extends over 16 amino acids. V lost 3 bases, J lost 2 bases, and 14 bases lay in between. Germline loops: CDR1 MGHRA, CDR2 YSYEKL. CDR3 region: CASSQAKQGTGNTIYF. CDR3 DNA sequence: TGCGCCAGCAGCCAGGCCAAACAGGGAACTGGAAACACCATATATTTT.

The rearrangement uses TRBV29-1 and TRBJ2-7, with a tentative D call TRBD2 (5 bases). This CDR3 region has 11 residues. Germline CDR1 is SQVTM and CDR2 is ANQGSEA. Trimming stripped 7 bases from V and 7 bases from J, with 14 bases between. The CDR3 protein is CSAFLRGEQYF. The CDR3 DNA reads as TGCAGCGCTTTCCTCCGAGGGGAGCAGTACTTC.

V usage is TRBV30 and J usage is TRBJ2-5; the D call may be TRBD1 or TRBD2 (5 bases each). V lost 3 bases and J 5 bases, leaving 22 bases between the germline ends. The CDR3 runs to 16 residues. Germline loops: CDR1 GTSNPN, CDR2 SVGIG (reference sequence). The CDR3 DNA reads TGTGCCTGGAGCCATCGCGGTGGGACGGCTTTGGAGACCCAGTACTTC. This encodes CAWSHRGGTALETQYF. The full variable domain, with the rest looked up from reference TRBV30 and TRBJ2-5, is SQTIHQWPATLVQPVGSPLSLECTVEGTSNPNLYWYRQAAGRGLQLLFYSVGIGQISSEVPQNLSASRPQDRQFILSSKKLLLSDSGFYLCAWSHRGGTALETQYFGPGTRLLVL.

This sequence joins TRBV7-6 and TRBJ2-1; unclear D gene. This CDR3 is 15 amino acids long. The V end lost 1 base, the J end lost 5 bases, and 12 bases lay between the germline ends. CDR1 is SGHVS, CDR2 FNYEAQ, per germline. The CDR3, as DNA: TGTGCCAGCAGCTTAGTTGGCGGTAGAAACAATGAGCAGTTCTTC. It yields the protein CASSLVGGRNNEQFF.

This clone was observed a single time. The V and J genes are TRBV5-6 and TRBJ2-2; no firm D call. The CDR3 runs 12 residues. V dropped 2 bases and J dropped 6 bases, with 5 bases sitting between them. CDR1 is SGHDT and CDR2 is YYEEEE in the germline V gene. The CDR3 coding sequence is TGTGCCAGCAGCTTCAGACCCGGGGAGCTGTTTTTT. Translating it yields CASSFRPGELFF.

CDR3 protein: CASSQGTSGRAYNEQFF. The CDR3 DNA is TGCGCCAGCAGCCAAGGAACTAGCGGGAGAGCTTACAATGAGCAGTTCTTC. The gene calls are TRBV4-1 and TRBJ2-1, with TRBD2 identical over 11 bases. The CDR3 consists of 17 residues. V trimming: 1 base; J trimming: 4 bases; junction bases outside the gene matches: 6. Germline lookup yields CDR1 MGHRA and CDR2 YSYEKL.

V is TRBV28 and J is TRBJ1-1; 8 bases map to TRBD1. Germline V gives CDR1 MDHEN, CDR2 SYDVKM. The length of the CDR3 is 14 residues. V lost 7 bases, J lost 3 bases, and 7 bases stayed unmatched. Written as DNA, the CDR3 is TGTGCCAGCATTCTGACAGGGGCTTACACTGAAGCTTTCTTT. This codes for CASILTGAYTEAFF.

The chain employs TRBV11-2 and TRBJ2-3, with a tentative D call TRBD1 (6 bases). V lost 5 bases and J 1 base, leaving 16 bases between the germline ends. Germline V gene lookup returns CDR1 SGHAT and CDR2 FQNNGV. This CDR3 contains 16 residues. The CDR3, as DNA: TGTGCCAGCAGCCCAGGGGACCGTTGGGGCACAGATACGCAGTATTTT. Its protein product is CASSPGDRWGTDTQYF.

The V gene is TRBV29-1, the J gene TRBJ2-5; 8 bases map to TRBD1. The J segment lost 5 bases and the V segment lost 8 bases, leaving 10 bases of the junction unmatched. The germline CDR1 and CDR2 sequences are SQVTM and ANQGSEA. The CDR3 covers 13 residues. CDR3 loop: CSSGQGRGETQYF. In nucleotides, the CDR3 is TGCAGCTCTGGACAGGGCCGAGGGGAGACCCAGTACTTC.

V usage is TRBV4-1 and J usage is TRBJ2-1, with 10 bases matching TRBD2. The CDR3 has 16 residues. J lost 5 bases, V lost 4 bases, and 8 bases had no gene match. Looked up from germline, CDR1 is MGHRA and CDR2 is YSYEKL. The DNA for the CDR3 is TGCGCCAGCAGCCCTCAGCGGGGGGGTGGACACAATGAGCAGTTCTTC. Encoded protein: CASSPQRGGGHNEQFF.

J is TRBJ2-5 and V is TRBV15; D unclear. The CDR3 consists of 12 residues. Deletions cut 3 bases from V and 5 bases from J, with 7 bases between. Germline-derived CDR1 and CDR2 are LNHNV and YYDKDF (reference sequence). The CDR3 region is CATSRGTETQYF. In nucleotides, the CDR3 is TGTGCCACCAGCAGGGGTACGGAGACCCAGTACTTC. Looking up the rest from reference TRBV15 and TRBJ2-5 gives the full variable domain: DAMVIQNPRYQVTQFGKPVTLSCSQTLNHNVMYWYQQKSSQAPKLLFHYYDKDFNNEADTPDNFQSRRPNTSFCFLDIRSPGLGDTAMYLCATSRGTETQYFGPGTRLLVL.

As for this clone: The sample has other DNA sequences that encode this CDR3 too. This chain links TRBV25-1 with TRBJ2-7, with TRBD1 identical over 10 bases. CDR1 and CDR2 from the germline V gene are MGHDK and SYGVNS. V lost 3 bases to trimming and J lost 3 bases; unmatched junction nucleotides: 2. The CDR3 is 14 amino acids. In nucleotides, the CDR3 is TGTGCCAGCAGTGACCGGACAGGGGGCTACGAGCAGTACTTC. Amino acids: CASSDRTGGYEQYF.

The V call is TRBV2, the J call TRBJ2-7, with 7 bases fitting TRBD1. Per the germline V gene, CDR1 is SNHLY and CDR2 is FYNNEI. The V and J ends lost 10 bases and 4 bases, in that order; junction bases with no gene match: 10. CDR3 length: 13 residues. CDR3 sequence (DNA): TGTGCCACCAAACCGGGACAGATATACGAGCAGTACTTC. Its protein product is CATKPGQIYEQYF.

The V and J genes are TRBV19 and TRBJ1-2, with TRBD1 as a possible D gene (5 bases). Trimming shortened V by 0 bases and J by 4 bases, and 12 bases separated the two germline ends. CDR3 length equals 15 residues. CDR1 and CDR2 (germline): LNHDA, SQIVND (reference sequence). The CDR3: CASSIDGRAVYGYTF. CDR3 sequence (DNA): TGTGCCAGTAGTATAGATGGCAGGGCCGTCTATGGCTACACCTTC.

The table lists this clone with a few counts. The J gene is TRBJ1-1, the V gene TRBV11-2; D is uncertain. Deletions cut 2 bases from V and 3 bases from J, with 13 bases between. CDR3 length: 15 residues. Germline V gives CDR1 SGHAT, CDR2 FQNNGV. CDR3 region: CASSLKGFGYTEAFF. DNA of the CDR3: TGTGCCAGCAGCTTAAAGGGATTCGGTTACACTGAAGCTTTCTTT.

As to this clone: Distinct nucleotide sequences in the sample also encode this CDR3. The gene calls are TRBV2 and TRBJ2-7, with TRBD1 identical over 10 bases. Germline V gene data show CDR1 as SNHLY and CDR2 as FYNNEI. This CDR3 contains 15 residues. With 6 bases clipped from V and 4 bases from J, the junction kept 9 bases outside the gene matches. As DNA, the CDR3 is TGTGCCAGCAGCACCGACAGGGGGCGTAATTACGAGCAGTACTTC. Amino acid sequence: CASSTDRGRNYEQYF.

This chain uses TRBV7-9 with TRBJ2-7; no clear D. CDR1 is SEHNR, CDR2 FQNEAQ, per germline (reference sequence). This CDR3 is built from 13 residues. V lost 4 bases and J lost 3, with 10 bases in between. CDR3 loop: CASSSDPHYEQYF. CDR3 DNA: TGTGCCAGCAGCTCGGACCCCCACTACGAGCAGTACTTC.